The 23 T cell receptor beta chains below all came from one sample that was sequenced in a study of cytomegalovirus exposure and HLA in healthy donors. This PCR relied on a set of 60 Vbeta primers and 13 Jbeta primers. The table came from immunoSEQ multiplex PCR; TCRdb's copy has only in-frame clones and leaves some out. The sample includes approximately 37,000 clones. Sequencing used PBMCs. The receptors were sampled from a man in his forties in good health and CMV-seropositive.

About this clone: One end of the junction is discordant with germline, which a read error may explain. The chain joins TRBV19 to TRBJ2-1; 7 bases agree with TRBD2. Germline V gene sequence: CDR1 LNHDA, CDR2 SQIVND (reference sequence). The CDR3 runs to 16 residues. The CDR3 region has the DNA TGTGCCAGTAGTATAGAGAGCCTAGCGGCCTGGAATGAGCAGCTCTTC. Residues: CASSIESLAAWNEQLF.

CDR3 bases: TGTGCCAGCAGTTCCCTAGCGGGAGGGCCGGTAACCCCCTATCGGTACTTC. It is translated as CASSSLAGGPVTPYRYF. The chain has TRBV27 and TRBJ2-7, with 12 bases fitting TRBD2. Germline V gives CDR1 MNHEY, CDR2 SMNVEV (reference sequence). V lost 4 bases to trimming and J lost 12 bases; unmatched junction nucleotides: 19. This CDR3 has 17 residues.

The V call is TRBV7-2, the J call TRBJ2-2, with 7 bases that match TRBD1. This CDR3 spans 14 amino acids. V gave up 5 bases and J gave up 5 bases; unmatched junction bases: 5. Germline V gene data show CDR1 as SGHTA and CDR2 as FQGNSA. As DNA, the CDR3 is TGTGCCAGCAGCCCGAAGACAGGGACCGGGGAGCTGTTTTTT. This sequence encodes CASSPKTGTGELFF.

The genes are TRBV4-2 and TRBJ2-7; the match to TRBD2 covers 7 bases. Germline V gene sequence: CDR1 LGHNA, CDR2 YNFKEQ. With V trimmed by 1 base and J by 2 bases, 5 bases remained unmatched. The CDR3 sequence is 15 residues long. CDR3 protein: CASSQGSSGAYEQYF. In nucleotides, the CDR3 is TGTGCCAGCAGCCAAGGGTCTAGCGGAGCCTACGAGCAGTACTTC.

The genes are TRBV11-3 and TRBJ2-1; 7 positions agree with TRBD1. In germline, CDR1 is SGHNT, CDR2 YENEEA. V dropped 5 bases and J dropped 0; count of bases not matched to a gene: 10. The CDR3 extends over 17 amino acids. CDR3 residues: CASSQPNRGVSYNEQFF. CDR3 bases: TGTGCCAGCAGCCAGCCTAACAGGGGAGTCTCCTACAATGAGCAGTTCTTC. Full variable domain (remainder filled in from reference TRBV11-3 and TRBJ2-1): EAGVVQSPRYKIIEKKQPVAFWCNPISGHNTLYWYLQNLGQGPELLIRYENEEAVDDSQLPKDRFSAERLKGVDSTLKIQPAELGDSAVYLCASSQPNRGVSYNEQFFGPGTRLTVL.

The rearrangement links TRBV7-9 to TRBJ1-1; no reliable D call. Germline V CDR1 and CDR2: SEHNR, FQNEAQ (reference sequence). There are 13 residues in the CDR3. Trimming took off 3 bases at V and 6 bases at J, with 11 bases between the two ends. The CDR3 DNA reads TGTGCCAGCAGCTTGGGAGAATGGGCTGAAGCTTTCTTT. It yields the protein CASSLGEWAEAFF.

The V call is TRBV28, the J call TRBJ2-3, with D maybe TRBD2 (6 bases). With 1 base removed from V and 1 base from J, the gap between germline ends came to 6 bases. The CDR3 has 14 amino acids. Germline CDR1 reads MDHEN; CDR2 reads SYDVKM. The CDR3 spells CASSLLAGTDTQYF. Written as DNA, the CDR3 is TGTGCCAGCAGTTTATTAGCGGGCACAGATACGCAGTATTTT.

Here the CDR3 reads CASSFNRGHGEQYF. The DNA of the CDR3 is TGTGCCAGCAGCTTTAACAGGGGGCATGGCGAGCAGTACTTC. The rearrangement uses TRBV5-8 and TRBJ2-7; TRBD1 aligns across 9 bases. The CDR3 contains 14 residues. Trimming took 2 bases from V and 6 from J; bases not matched to a gene: 6. Germline V gene sequence: CDR1 SGHTS, CDR2 YDEGEE.

The V and J genes are TRBV28 and TRBJ1-3, with a possible D match to TRBD1 (6 bases). The ends were cut back, 3 bases at V and 4 bases at J, with 10 bases in the middle. Per germline, CDR1 MDHEN and CDR2 SYDVKM. The CDR3 runs to 14 residues. CDR3 region: CASSFAGVGNTIYF. The CDR3 region has the DNA TGTGCCAGCAGTTTCGCAGGGGTGGGAAACACCATATATTTT.

The V and J genes are TRBV4-3 and TRBJ1-1, with unresolved D. V was pared by 4 bases and J by 2 bases, with 14 bases between. Germline values: CDR1 LGHNA, CDR2 YSLEER. The CDR3 spans 15 residues. CDR3 region: CASSPRTGGNTEAFF. CDR3 in DNA: TGCGCCAGCAGCCCACGAACGGGAGGAAACACTGAAGCTTTCTTT.

The chain links TRBV27 to TRBJ2-3, with D tentatively TRBD2 (6 bases). CDR1 and CDR2 from the germline V gene are MNHEY and SMNVEV (reference sequence). The V end was cut by 7 bases, the J end by 2 bases, with 16 bases between. The CDR3 is made up of 15 amino acids. This CDR3 is CASIPIRENTDTQYF. The CDR3 DNA is TGTGCCAGCATACCCATCCGGGAGAACACAGATACGCAGTATTTT.

The V and J genes are TRBV18 and TRBJ1-2; D is ambiguous. With 2 bases removed from V and 8 bases from J, the gap between germline ends came to 21 bases. CDR1 is KGHSH and CDR2 is LQKENI in the germline V gene. The CDR3 is 16 amino acids. The CDR3 protein is CASSPSKAAVMEGYTF. The CDR3 DNA sequence: TGTGCCAGCTCACCATCGAAGGCAGCGGTGATGGAAGGCTACACCTTC.

The chain has TRBV6-5 and TRBJ1-2, with 7 positions matching TRBD1. This CDR3 is built from 15 residues. Germline CDR1 and CDR2: MNHEY and SVGAGI. J was trimmed by 1 base and V by 2 bases; bases with no gene match: 4. CDR3 sequence reads: CASSYRGGGNYGYTF. The DNA of the CDR3 is TGTGCCAGCAGTTACAGAGGGGGCGGTAACTATGGCTACACCTTC.

On this clone: A read error may account for a junction end that differs from germline. V usage is TRBV7-7 and J usage is TRBJ2-2, with D tentatively TRBD1 (6 bases). The CDR3 runs to 16 residues. In germline, CDR1 is SSHAT, CDR2 FNYEAQ (reference sequence). The CDR3 coding sequence is TGTGCTAGCAGCCCCGAACAGGGTGGAATCACCGGGGAGCTGTTTTTT. This gives the protein CASSPEQGGITGELFF.

This chain uses TRBV21-1 with TRBJ2-1; no check of the table's D call, TRBD2, against the DNA was made. TRBV21-1 represents a pseudogene. The CDR3 runs to 15 residues. CDR3: CASSKVLAGNDEQFF. In DNA form, the CDR3 reads TGTGCCAGCAGCAAAGTACTAGCGGGTAATGATGAGCAGTTCTTC.

The chain recombines TRBV7-2 with TRBJ2-1, with a weak D call TRBD2 (5 bases). CDR1 is SGHTA and CDR2 is FQGNSA in the germline V gene. Between the trimmed V and J ends, which lost 5 bases and 6 bases, there was a span of 17 bases. The CDR3 sequence is 15 residues long. The CDR3 protein is CASSPRDIGANEQFF. The CDR3 region has the DNA TGTGCCAGCAGCCCCCGGGATATAGGAGCCAATGAGCAGTTCTTC. Full variable domain (remainder filled in from reference TRBV7-2 and TRBJ2-1): GAGVSQSPSNKVTEKGKDVELRCDPISGHTALYWYRQSLGQGLEFLIYFQGNSAPDKSGLPSDRFSAERTGGSVSTLTIQRTQQEDSAVYLCASSPRDIGANEQFFGPGTRLTVL.

The chain uses TRBV25-1 and TRBJ1-2; D unresolved. Germline V gene data show CDR1 as MGHDK and CDR2 as SYGVNS. CDR3 size: 14 residues. The germline V and J ends were trimmed by 7 bases and 2 bases, with 14 bases remaining between them. The CDR3 DNA follows: TGTGCCAGCAAAAGGCACCCTAGGAACTATGGCTACACCTTC. Its protein is CASKRHPRNYGYTF.

The chain combines TRBV6-1 with TRBJ1-3; D ambiguous. This CDR3 contains 13 residues. V lost 5 bases and J 0 bases, leaving 5 bases between the germline ends. CDR1 MNHNS and CDR2 SASEGT come from the germline V gene. CDR3 DNA: TGTGCCAGCAGTTCCGGCTCTGGAAACACCATATATTTT. It is translated as CASSSGSGNTIYF.

This chain uses TRBV9 with TRBJ1-4; possible D gene TRBD1, 5 bases. The germline gives CDR1 SGDLS, CDR2 YYNGEE. Trimming took 2 bases from V and 7 from J, leaving 9 bases between them. The CDR3 totals 13 residues. In DNA, the CDR3 is TGTGCCAGCAGCGTCCAAGGGGCTGAAAAACTGTTTTTT. Translating gives CASSVQGAEKLFF.

The chain employs TRBV7-9 and TRBJ1-1, with 7 bases fitting TRBD1. The CDR3 runs 14 residues. The germline CDR1 and CDR2 sequences are SEHNR and FQNEAQ (reference sequence). With V trimmed by 5 bases and J by 0 bases, 3 bases remained unmatched. The CDR3 bases are TGTGCCAGCAGCACCGACAGGGTGAACACTGAAGCTTTCTTT. It yields the protein CASSTDRVNTEAFF. The full variable domain, its missing parts supplied by reference TRBV7-9 and TRBJ1-1, is DTGVSQNPRHKITKRGQNVTFRCDPISEHNRLYWYRQTLGQGPEFLTYFQNEAQLEKSRLLSDRFSAERPKGSFSTLEIQRTEQGDSAMYLCASSTDRVNTEAFFGQGTRLTVV.

V and J are TRBV19 and TRBJ1-1; tentatively, D is TRBD1 (5 bases). The CDR3 sequence is 13 residues long. V gave up 1 base and J gave up 4 bases, with 7 bases separating them. The V gene's germline CDR1 is LNHDA and CDR2 SQIVND (reference sequence). CDR3 in amino acids: CASSIGGGTEAFF. DNA for the CDR3: TGTGCCAGTAGTATAGGGGGGGGCACTGAAGCTTTCTTT.

V usage is TRBV19 and J usage is TRBJ1-2; 9 nucleotides align to TRBD1. The trim removed 6 bases at V and 1 base at J, leaving 3 bases unmatched. Germline CDR1 LNHDA, CDR2 SQIVND (reference sequence). This CDR3 is built from 14 residues. The CDR3 DNA sequence: TGTGCCAGTAGAGGGACAGGGAATAACTATGGCTACACCTTC. Translated: CASRGTGNNYGYTF.

The chain is built from TRBV4-3 and TRBJ2-3, with a possible D match to TRBD2 (5 bases). Between the trimmed V and J ends, which lost 0 bases and 2 bases, there was a span of 9 bases. The CDR3 extends over 15 amino acids. Looked up from germline, CDR1 is LGHNA and CDR2 is YSLEER. The CDR3 loop reads CASSQDRGFTDTQYF. The CDR3 DNA reads as TGCGCCAGCAGCCAAGATAGAGGGTTCACAGATACGCAGTATTTT.